This TCR beta chain was captured by sequencing in a study of T cells after yellow fever vaccination. Template switching by 5'RACE produced TCR cDNA, adding a universal primer site and UMIs. One entry per CDR3 protein results from TCRdb running MiXCR on the 5' RACE reads. Among 620,000 or so distinct CDR3 sequences listed, over 9% were seen once. V was clipped by 11 bases and J by 7 bases; unmatched bases: 29. The CDR3 covers 18 residues. The germline CDR1 and CDR2 sequences are LGHDT and YNNKEL (reference sequence). Study-level results: A small proportion of clonotypes was detected in both the CD4 and CD8 compartments. The study re-detected most primary-vaccination clones after the booster (96% CD4, 88% CD8). Secondary responses were weaker yet peaked faster, day 5 versus 15.

In the case of this clonotype: Its antigen is unidentified.

The input for sequencing was PBMCs, taken on the day of the yellow fever booster vaccination. J is TRBJ2-7 and V is TRBV3-1; 7 bases fit TRBD2. The sequence was collected from a man aged 25-40 years who received the YFV17D yellow fever vaccine. CDR3 in amino acids: CASSQEVGEGPPWREQYF. DNA for the CDR3: TGTGCCTCCTCCCAAGAAGTCGGGGAGGGCCCCCCATGGAGGGAGCAGTACTTC.